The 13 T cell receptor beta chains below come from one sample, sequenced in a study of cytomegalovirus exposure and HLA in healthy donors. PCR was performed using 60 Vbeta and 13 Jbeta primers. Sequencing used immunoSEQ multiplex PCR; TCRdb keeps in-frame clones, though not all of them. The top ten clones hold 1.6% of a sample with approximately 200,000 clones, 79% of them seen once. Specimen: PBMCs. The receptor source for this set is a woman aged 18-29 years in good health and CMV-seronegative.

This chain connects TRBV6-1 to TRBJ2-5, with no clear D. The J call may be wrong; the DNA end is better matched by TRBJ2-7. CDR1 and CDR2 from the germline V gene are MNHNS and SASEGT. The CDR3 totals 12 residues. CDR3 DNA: TGTGCCAGCAGCTCGAGAACCTACGAGCAGTACTTC. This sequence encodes CASSSRTYEQYF.

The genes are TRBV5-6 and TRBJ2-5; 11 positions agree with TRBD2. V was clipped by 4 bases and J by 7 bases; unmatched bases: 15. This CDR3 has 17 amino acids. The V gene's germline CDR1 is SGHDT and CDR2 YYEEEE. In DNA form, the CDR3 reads TGTGCCAGCAGCCCCATAACCGGGACTAGCGGTACCCGGACCCAGTACTTC. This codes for CASSPITGTSGTRTQYF. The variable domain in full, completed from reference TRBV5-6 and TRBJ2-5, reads DAGVTQSPTHLIKTRGQQVTLRCSPKSGHDTVSWYQQALGQGPQFIFQYYEEEERQRGNFPDRFSGHQFPNYSSELNVNALLLGDSALYLCASSPITGTSGTRTQYFGPGTRLLVL.

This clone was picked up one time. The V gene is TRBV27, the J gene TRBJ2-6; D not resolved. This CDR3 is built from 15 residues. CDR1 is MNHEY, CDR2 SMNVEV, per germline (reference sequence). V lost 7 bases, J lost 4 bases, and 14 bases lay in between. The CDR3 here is CASTYLTPGANVLTF. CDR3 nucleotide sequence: TGTGCCAGCACCTATCTAACCCCGGGGGCCAACGTCCTGACTTTC.

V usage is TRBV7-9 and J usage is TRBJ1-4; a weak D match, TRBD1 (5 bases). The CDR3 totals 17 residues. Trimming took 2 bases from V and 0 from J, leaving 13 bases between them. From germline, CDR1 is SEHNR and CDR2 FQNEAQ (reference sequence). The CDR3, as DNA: TGTGCCAGCAGCTTACCCCAGGGAGGTACAACTAATGAAAAACTGTTTTTT. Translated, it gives CASSLPQGGTTNEKLFF.

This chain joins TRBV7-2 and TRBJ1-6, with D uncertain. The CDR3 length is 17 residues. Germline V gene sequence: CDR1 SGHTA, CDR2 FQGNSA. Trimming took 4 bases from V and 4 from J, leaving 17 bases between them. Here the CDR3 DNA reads TGTGCCAGCAGCTCCCACCCTCCCGGAGCATATAATTCACCCCTCCACTTT. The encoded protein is CASSSHPPGAYNSPLHF.

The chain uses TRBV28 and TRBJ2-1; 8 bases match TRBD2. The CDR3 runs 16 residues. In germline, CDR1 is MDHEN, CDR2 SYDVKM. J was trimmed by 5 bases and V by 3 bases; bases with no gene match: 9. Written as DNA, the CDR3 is TGTGCCAGCAGTTTCATAACTAGCGGAGAAAACAATGAGCAGTTCTTC. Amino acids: CASSFITSGENNEQFF.

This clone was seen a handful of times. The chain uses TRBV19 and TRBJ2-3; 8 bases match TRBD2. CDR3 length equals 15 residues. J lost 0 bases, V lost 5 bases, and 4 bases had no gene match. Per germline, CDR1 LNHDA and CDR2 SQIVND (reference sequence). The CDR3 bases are TGTGCCAGTAGTCTGACTAGCGATAGCACAGATACGCAGTATTTT. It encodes CASSLTSDSTDTQYF.

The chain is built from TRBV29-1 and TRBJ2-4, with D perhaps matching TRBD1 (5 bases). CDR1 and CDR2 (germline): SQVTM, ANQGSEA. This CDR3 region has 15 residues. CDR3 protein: CSSTGEDNSKNIQYF. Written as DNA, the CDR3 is TGCAGTAGTACTGGAGAGGACAACTCCAAAAACATTCAGTACTTC.

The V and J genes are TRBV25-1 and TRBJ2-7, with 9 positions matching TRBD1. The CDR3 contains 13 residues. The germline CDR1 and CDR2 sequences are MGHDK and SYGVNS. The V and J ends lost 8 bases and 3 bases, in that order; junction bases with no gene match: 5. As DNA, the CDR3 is TGTGCCAGCGGCGGGACAGGGTACTACGAGCAGTACTTC. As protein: CASGGTGYYEQYF.

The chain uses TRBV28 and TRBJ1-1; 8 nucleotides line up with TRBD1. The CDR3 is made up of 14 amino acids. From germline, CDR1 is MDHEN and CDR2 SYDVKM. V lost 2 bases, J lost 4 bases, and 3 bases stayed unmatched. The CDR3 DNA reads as TGTGCCAGCAGTTTACCTGACAGGGGCACTGAAGCTTTCTTT. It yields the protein CASSLPDRGTEAFF.

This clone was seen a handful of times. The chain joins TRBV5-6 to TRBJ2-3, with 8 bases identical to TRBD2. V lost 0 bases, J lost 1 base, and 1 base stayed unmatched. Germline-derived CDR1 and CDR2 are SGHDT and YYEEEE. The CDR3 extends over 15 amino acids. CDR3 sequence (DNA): TGTGCCAGCAGCTTGGTCGGGGGGGGCACAGATACGCAGTATTTT. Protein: CASSLVGGGTDTQYF.

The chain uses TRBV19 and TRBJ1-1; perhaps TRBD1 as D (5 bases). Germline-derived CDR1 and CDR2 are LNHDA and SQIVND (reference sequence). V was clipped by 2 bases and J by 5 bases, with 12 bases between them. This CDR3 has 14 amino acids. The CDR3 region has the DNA TGTGCCAGTAGTATATACCAGGGATATACTGAAGCTTTCTTT. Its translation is CASSIYQGYTEAFF.

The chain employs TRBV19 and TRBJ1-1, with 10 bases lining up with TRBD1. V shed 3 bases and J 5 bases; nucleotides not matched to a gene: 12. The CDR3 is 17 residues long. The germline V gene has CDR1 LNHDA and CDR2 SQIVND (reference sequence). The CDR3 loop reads CASSISGDRGLRTEAFF. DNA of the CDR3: TGTGCCAGTAGTATTTCCGGTGACAGGGGGCTGAGAACTGAAGCTTTCTTT. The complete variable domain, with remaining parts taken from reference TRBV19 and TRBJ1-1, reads DGGITQSPKYLFRKEGQNVTLSCEQNLNHDAMYWYRQDPGQGLRLIYYSQIVNDFQKGDIAEGYSVSREKKESFPLTVTSAQKNPTAFYLCASSISGDRGLRTEAFFGQGTRLTVV.